At least ten counts were recorded for the clone carrying this T cell receptor beta chain. No antigen is known for it. This sample is part of a study of T-cell reconstitution after alpha-beta-depleted transplantation in children. Notes on the study in general: Some patients' high day-60 TCRbeta diversity was attributed to recipient cells surviving conditioning. About two months after transplant, alpha-beta T cells reportedly came from several hundred expanded graft clones. When one year had passed after transplant, most T-cell counts and diversity came from newly produced T cells.

Using unique molecular identifiers, the investigators prepared the TCRbeta library. TCRdb re-analysed the PCR reads in MiXCR, keeping a single row per CDR3 protein. Altogether roughly 250,000 distinct CDR3 sequences are present, roughly 8% being singletons, with the ten largest covering 5% to 7%. The V gene's germline CDR1 is SGHVS and CDR2 FNYEAQ. The ends lost 2 bases at V and 1 base at J; junction bases unmatched: 2. The CDR3 length is 15 residues. The starting material was PBMCs, mostly from graft donor cells, obtained 180 days after TCRalphabeta/CD19-depleted stem cell transplant. This clonotype was obtained from a male patient between 10 and 17 years old who had a stem cell transplant for acute lymphoblastic leukemia, so the T cells may come from the graft donor. The chain has TRBV7-6 and TRBJ1-5, with 7 bases aligning to TRBD1. The CDR3 loop is CASSLNRGSNQPQHF. CDR3 sequence (DNA): TGTGCCAGCAGCTTAAACAGGGGAAGCAATCAGCCCCAGCATTTT.